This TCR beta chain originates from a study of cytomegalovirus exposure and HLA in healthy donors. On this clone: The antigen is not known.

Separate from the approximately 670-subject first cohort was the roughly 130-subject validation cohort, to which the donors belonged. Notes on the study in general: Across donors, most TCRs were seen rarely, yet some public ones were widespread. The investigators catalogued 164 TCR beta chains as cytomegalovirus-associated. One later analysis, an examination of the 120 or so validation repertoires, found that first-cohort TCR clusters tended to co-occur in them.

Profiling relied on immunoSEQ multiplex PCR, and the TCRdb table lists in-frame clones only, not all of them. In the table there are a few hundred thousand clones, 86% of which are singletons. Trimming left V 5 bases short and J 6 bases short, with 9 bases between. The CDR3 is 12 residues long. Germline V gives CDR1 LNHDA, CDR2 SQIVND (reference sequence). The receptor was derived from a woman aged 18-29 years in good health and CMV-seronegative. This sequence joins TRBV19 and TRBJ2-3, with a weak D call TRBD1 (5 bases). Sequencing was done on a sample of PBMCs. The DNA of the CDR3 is TGTGCCAGTAGTCAGCAGGGCGATACGCAGTATTTT. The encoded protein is CASSQQGDTQYF.